One and the same sample provided the 12 T cell receptor beta chains below, sequenced in a study of STAT5B mutations in CD4+ large granular lymphocyte leukemia. Sequenced by immunoSEQ multiplex PCR; TCRdb stores in-frame clones only, minus some. The data show around 440 clones, 50% to 70% seen once. Sequenced sample: PBMCs. The receptor source for this set is a woman in her 70s with CD4+ T-cell large granular lymphocyte leukemia.

The rearrangement uses TRBV5-4 and TRBJ2-7, with D perhaps TRBD2 (6 bases). The CDR3 runs to 14 residues. Trimming pared 4 bases from V and 0 bases from J, leaving 11 bases between. Germline V gene data show CDR1 as SGHNT and CDR2 as YYREEE (reference sequence). The CDR3 sequence is CASSDPGDSYEQYF. CDR3 nucleotides: TGTGCCAGCAGCGACCCGGGGGACTCCTACGAGCAGTACTTC.

CDR3 sequence: CASSIDHGRGLDEQYF. CDR3 bases: TGTGCCAGTAGTATAGATCATGGCAGGGGGCTGGACGAGCAGTACTTC. This rearrangement joins TRBV19 to TRBJ2-7; the match to TRBD1 covers 8 bases. J was trimmed by 5 bases and V by 0 bases; bases with no gene match: 9. Germline CDR1 reads LNHDA; CDR2 reads SQIVND (reference sequence). CDR3 size: 16 residues.

This clone has just one count. The rearrangement links TRBV6-4 to TRBJ1-6, with 7 bases matching TRBD1. V trimming: 0 bases; J trimming: 5 bases; junction bases outside the gene matches: 1. CDR1 and CDR2 from the germline V gene are MRHNA and SNTAGT. The CDR3 loop spans 15 amino acids. In DNA, the CDR3 is TGTGCCAGCAGTGACTCAGGGGGCGATAATTCACCCCTCCACTTT. Protein product: CASSDSGGDNSPLHF.

The chain is built from TRBV2 and TRBJ2-1, with 13 bases aligning to TRBD2. This CDR3 region has 16 residues. V shed 6 bases and J 6 bases; nucleotides not matched to a gene: 8. The V gene's germline CDR1 is SNHLY and CDR2 FYNNEI. The CDR3 here is CASRRQLAGGLNEQFF. In DNA, the CDR3 is TGTGCCAGCAGGCGGCAACTAGCGGGGGGGCTCAATGAGCAGTTCTTC.

The J gene is TRBJ2-2, the V gene TRBV4-1; D gene ambiguous. There are 14 residues in the CDR3. Deletions cut 0 bases from V and 9 bases from J, with 11 bases between. Germline CDR1 MGHRA, CDR2 YSYEKL. CDR3 in DNA: TGCGCCAGCAGCCAAGAGCCAGCTGGTAGGGAGCTGTTTTTT. The encoded protein is CASSQEPAGRELFF.

This clone was counted between two and nine times. The chain is built from TRBV14 and TRBJ2-5; the D gene is possibly TRBD1 (5 bases). The CDR3 covers 13 residues. Germline V gene sequence: CDR1 SGHDN, CDR2 FVKESK. V gave up 4 bases and J gave up 2 bases, with 8 bases separating them. CDR3 protein: CASSRQTQETQYF. CDR3 nucleotides: TGTGCCAGCAGCCGACAGACACAAGAGACCCAGTACTTC.

The V call is TRBV7-2, the J call TRBJ2-3, with D possibly being TRBD1 (5 bases). Germline values: CDR1 SGHTA, CDR2 FQGNSA. There are 15 residues in the CDR3. V gave up 1 base and J gave up 3 bases, with 11 bases separating them. The chain's CDR3 is CASSLVGQGTDTQYF. CDR3 bases: TGTGCCAGCAGCTTAGTGGGTCAGGGAACAGATACGCAGTATTTT. Combining the CDR3 with reference TRBV7-2 and TRBJ2-3 gives the whole variable domain GAGVSQSPSNKVTEKGKDVELRCDPISGHTALYWYRQSLGQGLEFLIYFQGNSAPDKSGLPSDRFSAERTGGSVSTLTIQRTQQEDSAVYLCASSLVGQGTDTQYFGPGTRLTVL.

The rearrangement links TRBV4-1 to TRBJ2-1; D uncertain. CDR3 length equals 14 residues. V lost 4 bases and J lost 6, with 13 bases in between. The V gene's germline CDR1 is MGHRA and CDR2 YSYEKL. The CDR3 bases are TGCGCCAGCAGCCGCTATGTCCTCTCCAATGAGCAGTTCTTC. This encodes CASSRYVLSNEQFF.

The chain recombines TRBV7-9 with TRBJ2-7; possible D gene TRBD1, 5 bases. The germline V gene encodes CDR1 SEHNR and CDR2 FQNEAQ (reference sequence). The CDR3 sequence is 14 residues long. V was clipped by 3 bases and J by 4 bases, with 13 bases between them. CDR3 nucleotides: TGTGCCAGCAGCTTCGCAGGGTCCCTATACGAGCAGTACTTC. Amino acid sequence: CASSFAGSLYEQYF.

This clone was detected a few times. This sequence joins TRBV7-2 and TRBJ2-5, with D perhaps TRBD1 (6 bases). The V end lost 1 base, the J end lost 4 bases, and 7 bases lay between the germline ends. The CDR3 has 13 amino acids. Germline CDR1 SGHTA, CDR2 FQGNSA. The chain's CDR3 is CASSLEQGETQYF. The CDR3 DNA sequence: TGTGCCAGCAGCTTAGAACAGGGAGAGACCCAGTACTTC.

This chain links TRBV6-1 with TRBJ1-5; 7 bases line up with TRBD1. CDR1 MNHNS and CDR2 SASEGT come from the germline V gene. The length of the CDR3 is 17 residues. Germline trimming cut 4 bases from V and 1 base from J; bases unmatched to any gene: 10. CDR3 amino acids: CASSGSRGTASNQPQHF. The DNA for the CDR3 is TGTGCCAGCAGTGGATCCCGAGGGACAGCCAGCAATCAGCCCCAGCATTTT.

The chain employs TRBV4-1 and TRBJ1-1; D ambiguous. There are 13 residues in the CDR3. Per the germline V gene, CDR1 is MGHRA and CDR2 is YSYEKL. V lost 0 bases and J lost 3, with 5 bases in between. The CDR3 protein is CASSQEWDTEAFF. As DNA, the CDR3 is TGCGCCAGCAGCCAAGAGTGGGACACTGAAGCTTTCTTT.